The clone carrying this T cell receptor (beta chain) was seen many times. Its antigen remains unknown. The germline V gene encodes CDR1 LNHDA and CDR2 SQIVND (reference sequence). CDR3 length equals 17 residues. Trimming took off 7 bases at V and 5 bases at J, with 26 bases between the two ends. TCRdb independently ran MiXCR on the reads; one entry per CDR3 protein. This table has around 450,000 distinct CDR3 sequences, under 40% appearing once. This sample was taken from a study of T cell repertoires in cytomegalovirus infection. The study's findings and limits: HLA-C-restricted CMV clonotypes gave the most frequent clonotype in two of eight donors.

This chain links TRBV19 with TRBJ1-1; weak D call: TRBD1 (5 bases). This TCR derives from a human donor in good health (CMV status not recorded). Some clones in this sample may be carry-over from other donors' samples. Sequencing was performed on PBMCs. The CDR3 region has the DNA TGTGCCAGTAAGAGAGAGGGTGAGCCATCAAAGGGGACTGAAGCTTTCTTT. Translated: CASKREGEPSKGTEAFF.